These 27 T cell receptor beta chains were all obtained from the same sample, sequenced in a study of Tregs in tolerant kidney transplant recipients. Some clones are missing from TCRdb's copy, which holds only in-frame ones; the method was immunoSEQ multiplex PCR. The sample records 50,000 to 65,000 clones, about 87% being singletons. Mixed chimerism was transient after nonmyeloablative marrow transplants from related graft donors. Specimen: CD4+ T cells from blood (PBMCs), collected 6 months after the transplant. The receptors were sampled from a human patient who received a combined kidney and bone marrow transplant. Some of the T cells may derive from the graft donor.

The chain combines TRBV6-1 with TRBJ2-5; the D is unclear. The CDR3 has 14 residues. With 2 bases removed from V and 3 bases from J, the gap between germline ends came to 10 bases. Germline V lookup: CDR1 MNHNS, CDR2 SASEGT. The CDR3 spells CASSELAIEETQYF. The CDR3 coding sequence is TGTGCCAGCAGTGAATTAGCCATTGAAGAGACCCAGTACTTC.

The chain is built from TRBV7-2 and TRBJ2-1; 7 bases are a match to TRBD2. Germline CDR1 SGHTA, CDR2 FQGNSA. The V and J ends lost 5 bases and 3 bases, in that order; junction bases with no gene match: 7. The CDR3 extends over 15 amino acids. The CDR3 nucleotides are TGTGCCAGCAGCGGTGTGGGGGGGGGCTACAATGAGCAGTTCTTC. It is translated as CASSGVGGGYNEQFF. The full variable domain, its missing parts supplied by reference TRBV7-2 and TRBJ2-1, is GAGVSQSPSNKVTEKGKDVELRCDPISGHTALYWYRQSLGQGLEFLIYFQGNSAPDKSGLPSDRFSAERTGGSVSTLTIQRTQQEDSAVYLCASSGVGGGYNEQFFGPGTRLTVL.

The chain couples TRBV6-5 to TRBJ2-3; D may be TRBD1 (5 bases). With 2 bases removed from V and 6 bases from J, the gap between germline ends came to 12 bases. The CDR3 runs to 14 residues. Germline CDR1 reads MNHEY; CDR2 reads SVGAGI. CDR3: CASSYHRRVDTQYF. CDR3 in DNA: TGTGCCAGCAGTTACCACCGCAGGGTGGATACGCAGTATTTT.

The genes are TRBV7-3 and TRBJ2-5; a weak D match, TRBD2 (7 bases). Germline V CDR1 and CDR2: SGHTA, FQGTGA. V gave up 1 base and J gave up 1 base, with 10 bases separating them. The length of the CDR3 is 15 residues. The CDR3 sequence: CASSLNGGAQETQYF. The CDR3 coding sequence is TGTGCCAGCAGCTTAAATGGGGGGGCCCAAGAGACCCAGTACTTC. The full variable domain, rest sourced from reference TRBV7-3 and TRBJ2-5, is GAGVSQTPSNKVTEKGKYVELRCDPISGHTALYWYRQSLGQGPEFLIYFQGTGAADDSGLPNDRFFAVRPEGSVSTLKIQRTERGDSAVYLCASSLNGGAQETQYFGPGTRLLVL.

The chain's CDR3 is CASSYSRGSYEQYF. The CDR3 DNA reads as TGTGCCAGCAGTTACTCGCGGGGCTCCTACGAGCAGTACTTC. This rearrangement joins TRBV6-6 to TRBJ2-7, with D perhaps TRBD2 (6 bases). Trimming removed 0 bases at V and 0 bases at J, with 6 bases between. Germline CDR1 and CDR2: MNHNY and SVGAGI (reference sequence). CDR3 length: 14 residues.

The rearrangement links TRBV10-3 to TRBJ2-1, with 13 bases lining up with TRBD2. Germline V gene data show CDR1 as ENHRY and CDR2 as SYGVKD. CDR3 length equals 16 residues. The trim removed 6 bases at V and 7 bases at J, leaving 9 bases unmatched. The CDR3 loop is CAISPKLAGGMNEQFF. The CDR3 coding sequence is TGTGCCATCAGCCCCAAACTAGCGGGAGGGATGAATGAGCAGTTCTTC.

V is TRBV6-5 and J is TRBJ1-2, with D possibly being TRBD1 (6 bases). The V gene's germline CDR1 is MNHEY and CDR2 SVGAGI. This CDR3 region has 13 residues. V was clipped by 0 bases and J by 8 bases, with 10 bases between them. The chain's CDR3 is CASSYSTGKGYTF. CDR3 nucleotides: TGTGCCAGCAGTTACTCCACAGGGAAGGGCTACACCTTC.

The genes are TRBV4-3 and TRBJ2-7; 13 bases fit TRBD2. Per germline, CDR1 LGHNA and CDR2 YSLEER. This CDR3 contains 15 residues. The ends lost 4 bases at V and 1 base at J; junction bases unmatched: 1. For the CDR3, the DNA is TGCGCCAGCAGCCGGACTAGCGGGAGTTCCTACGAGCAGTACTTC. This translates into CASSRTSGSSYEQYF.

The V and J genes are TRBV4-2 and TRBJ2-5; TRBD2 matches 14 bases. J gave up 0 bases and V 0 bases, and 15 bases lay outside the gene matches. This CDR3 is built from 22 residues. Germline CDR1 reads LGHNA; CDR2 reads YNFKEQ. The CDR3 DNA reads as TGTGCCAGCAGCCAAGACAGAAGAACGGGACTAGCGGGAGTTGGGCACCAAGAGACCCAGTACTTC. Translating it yields CASSQDRRTGLAGVGHQETQYF.

This CDR3 reads CASSLNRDSAYEQYF. The CDR3 DNA sequence: TGTGCCAGCAGCTTAAACCGGGACAGTGCGTACGAGCAGTACTTC. The chain carries TRBV7-2 and TRBJ2-5, with 7 bases lining up with TRBD1. Near its end, the DNA agrees better with TRBJ2-7, so the J call may be wrong. CDR3 size: 15 residues. Germline V lookup: CDR1 SGHTA, CDR2 FQGNSA.

CDR3 bases: TGTGCCAGCAGCTCGGGACTAGCGGGAGGGCCGGAGGAGACCCAGTACTTC. Protein sequence: CASSSGLAGGPEETQYF. The chain couples TRBV5-8 to TRBJ2-5; TRBD2 agrees at 16 bases. Germline V gene sequence: CDR1 SGHTS, CDR2 YDEGEE. V lost 3 bases to trimming and J lost 5 bases; unmatched junction nucleotides: 7. This CDR3 has 17 residues.

The CDR3 protein is CASSTPLADRTDTQYF. The CDR3 bases are TGTGCCAGCAGCACCCCACTAGCGGACCGCACAGATACGCAGTATTTT. The rearrangement uses TRBV9 and TRBJ2-3; the match to TRBD2 covers 8 bases. With 4 bases clipped from V and 1 base from J, the junction kept 8 bases outside the gene matches. From germline, CDR1 is SGDLS and CDR2 YYNGEE. This CDR3 is built from 16 residues.

The V call is TRBV5-1, the J call TRBJ2-2, with 7 bases fitting TRBD2. After removal of 2 bases from V and 4 bases from J, the junction contained 11 bases not matched to a gene. This CDR3 has 17 residues. The germline V gene encodes CDR1 SGHRS and CDR2 YFSETQ. CDR3 bases: TGCGCCAGCAGCTTAAGGAGTTTGGGGGGGAGCACCGGGGAGCTGTTTTTT. This gives the protein CASSLRSLGGSTGELFF.

The V gene is TRBV5-3, the J gene TRBJ2-7; TRBD2 might be the D (6 bases). TRBV5-3 is identified as an open reading frame with a role that is uncertain. The CDR3 sequence is 13 residues long. Deletions cut 1 base from V and 2 bases from J, with 7 bases between. CDR3 DNA sequence: TGTGCCAGAAGCTTGACTAGCACCTACGAGCAGTACTTC. Amino acids: CARSLTSTYEQYF.

This clone was recorded once. This chain joins TRBV7-2 and TRBJ2-3, with TRBD2 matching 8 bases. V trimming: 5 bases; J trimming: 8 bases; junction bases outside the gene matches: 12. The CDR3 runs 15 residues. Germline assignment: CDR1 SGHTA and CDR2 FQGNSA. CDR3 loop: CASSASGLVLATQYF. As DNA, the CDR3 is TGTGCCAGCAGCGCCTCGGGACTAGTTCTTGCTACGCAGTATTTT.

This clone appeared once. The V and J genes are TRBV5-8 and TRBJ2-7, with D perhaps matching TRBD2 (6 bases). Germline loops: CDR1 SGHTS, CDR2 YDEGEE. CDR3 length: 13 amino acids. Trimming shortened V by 6 bases and J by 3 bases, and 13 bases separated the two germline ends. The CDR3 loop reads CASNLAGLYEQYF. For the CDR3, the DNA is TGTGCCAGCAACCTGGCGGGGCTCTACGAGCAGTACTTC.

This clone was found a few times. This chain uses TRBV7-9 with TRBJ2-7; possible D gene TRBD1, 5 bases. The germline CDR1 and CDR2 sequences are SEHNR and FQNEAQ (reference sequence). There are 15 residues in the CDR3. Trimming took 5 bases from V and 2 from J, leaving 16 bases between them. The CDR3 nucleotides are TGTGCCAGCAGCATCTCCCCCAGGGCCCCCTACGAGCAGTACTTC. This sequence encodes CASSISPRAPYEQYF.

The V and J genes are TRBV18 and TRBJ2-2; 7 positions match TRBD1. Losses at the gene ends were 3 bases for V and 1 base for J; bases not matched to a gene: 2. Per the germline V gene, CDR1 is KGHSH and CDR2 is LQKENI. This CDR3 is 15 amino acids long. In DNA form, the CDR3 reads TGTGCCAGCTCACCTCGACAGGGGAACACCGGGGAGCTGTTTTTT. Protein product: CASSPRQGNTGELFF.

The CDR3 DNA is TGTGCCAGCAGCCAAGATCCAATCCTAGCGGGGGTTAGCTCTGGGGCCAACGTCCTGACTTTC. Translation: CASSQDPILAGVSSGANVLTF. This chain joins TRBV4-2 and TRBJ2-6; 10 positions agree with TRBD2. Per the germline V gene, CDR1 is LGHNA and CDR2 is YNFKEQ. The J segment lost 0 bases and the V segment lost 0 bases, leaving 11 bases of the junction unmatched. The length of the CDR3 is 21 residues.

V usage is TRBV7-8 and J usage is TRBJ1-6; 9 bases line up with TRBD1. The CDR3 is 16 amino acids. Losses at the gene ends were 5 bases for V and 9 bases for J; bases not matched to a gene: 11. Germline lookup yields CDR1 SGHVS and CDR2 FQNEAQ. The DNA of the CDR3 is TGTGCCAGCAGCCCAAGTTTGGGACAGGGTGGTTCACCCCTCCACTTT. It yields the protein CASSPSLGQGGSPLHF.

This chain joins TRBV15 and TRBJ1-4, with D maybe TRBD1 (5 bases). V lost 4 bases and J lost 8, with 20 bases in between. The CDR3 covers 16 residues. Germline V gene data show CDR1 as LNHNV and CDR2 as YYDKDF (reference sequence). CDR3 protein: CATSMRWGSKGEKLFF. DNA for the CDR3: TGTGCCACCAGCATGCGATGGGGCTCCAAGGGAGAAAAACTGTTTTTT.

V and J are TRBV27 and TRBJ2-1; 7 bases agree with TRBD1. This CDR3 contains 17 residues. Per the germline V gene, CDR1 is MNHEY and CDR2 is SMNVEV (reference sequence). J gave up 1 base and V 2 bases, and 8 bases lay outside the gene matches. The CDR3 is CASSLIYRGVSYNEQFF. CDR3 in DNA: TGTGCCAGCAGTTTAATTTACAGGGGAGTGTCCTACAATGAGCAGTTCTTC.

This clone occurred once. V gene TRBV5-6 combines with J gene TRBJ1-1; D gene unclear. Between the trimmed V and J ends, which lost 2 bases and 2 bases, there was a span of 7 bases. From germline, CDR1 is SGHDT and CDR2 YYEEEE. This CDR3 region has 13 residues. CDR3 coding DNA: TGTGCCAGCAGCTTTTACATTAACACTGAAGCTTTCTTT. Translation gives CASSFYINTEAFF.

This clone was found a few times. This chain joins TRBV5-1 and TRBJ1-3, with D unclear. The CDR3 has 14 residues. Trimming removed 2 bases at V and 0 bases at J, with 6 bases between. CDR1 and CDR2 (germline): SGHRS, YFSETQ. The CDR3 region has the DNA TGCGCCAGCAGCTTATACGGCTCTGGAAACACCATATATTTT. Protein product: CASSLYGSGNTIYF.

The J gene is TRBJ1-3, the V gene TRBV4-1, with a weak D call TRBD1 (5 bases). Deletions cut 0 bases from V and 4 bases from J, with 16 bases between. Germline CDR1 and CDR2: MGHRA and YSYEKL. The CDR3 has 17 residues. The CDR3 sequence: CASSQEGIGALGNTIYF. CDR3 in DNA: TGCGCCAGCAGCCAAGAGGGAATAGGGGCTTTAGGAAACACCATATATTTT.

V and J are TRBV5-1 and TRBJ2-5; D is possibly TRBD1 (5 bases). The CDR3 contains 15 residues. The V end was cut by 1 base, the J end by 2 bases, with 12 bases between. The V gene's germline CDR1 is SGHRS and CDR2 YFSETQ. CDR3 residues: CASSLRGTGQETQYF. In nucleotides, the CDR3 is TGCGCCAGCAGCTTGAGGGGTACCGGACAAGAGACCCAGTACTTC.

This clone was picked up one time. V and J are TRBV7-9 and TRBJ2-5; unclear D gene. The CDR3 covers 12 residues. From germline, CDR1 is SEHNR and CDR2 FQNEAQ (reference sequence). Trimming left V 1 base short and J 5 bases short, with 5 bases between. The CDR3, as DNA: TGTGCCAGCAGCTTAGTCCTGGAGACCCAGTACTTC. This encodes CASSLVLETQYF.